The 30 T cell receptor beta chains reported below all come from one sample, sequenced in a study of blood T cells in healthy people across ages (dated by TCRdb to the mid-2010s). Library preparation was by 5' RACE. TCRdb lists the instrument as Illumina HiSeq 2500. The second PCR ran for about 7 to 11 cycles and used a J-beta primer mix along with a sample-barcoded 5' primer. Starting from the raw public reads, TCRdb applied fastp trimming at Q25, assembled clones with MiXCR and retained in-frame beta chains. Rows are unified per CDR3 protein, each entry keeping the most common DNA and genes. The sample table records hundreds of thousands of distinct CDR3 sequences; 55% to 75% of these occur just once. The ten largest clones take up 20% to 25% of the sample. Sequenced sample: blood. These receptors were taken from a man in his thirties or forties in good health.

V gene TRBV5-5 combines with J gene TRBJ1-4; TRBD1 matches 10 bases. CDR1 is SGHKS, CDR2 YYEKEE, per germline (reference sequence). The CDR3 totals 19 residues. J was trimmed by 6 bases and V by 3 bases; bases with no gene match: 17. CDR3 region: CASSSSTGGFTSRDEKLFF. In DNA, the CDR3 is TGTGCCAGCAGCTCATCGACAGGGGGCTTTACCAGCCGCGATGAAAAACTGTTTTTT.

CDR3 residues: CSARETRRGETQYF. For the CDR3, the DNA is TGCAGTGCTAGAGAAACAAGGCGGGGGGAGACCCAGTACTTC. This chain joins TRBV20-1 and TRBJ2-7, with TRBD2 matching 7 bases. TRBJ2-5 explains the end of the DNA better; the J call may be wrong. The germline CDR1 and CDR2 sequences are DFQATT and SNEGSKA (reference sequence). The CDR3 spans 14 residues.

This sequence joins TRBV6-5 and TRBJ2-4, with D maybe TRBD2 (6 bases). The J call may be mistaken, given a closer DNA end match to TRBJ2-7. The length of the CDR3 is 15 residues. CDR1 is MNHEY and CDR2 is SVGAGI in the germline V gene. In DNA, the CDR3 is TGTGCCAGCAGTTACTCACCCTGGAGGGGCTACGAGCAGTACTTC. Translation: CASSYSPWRGYEQYF.

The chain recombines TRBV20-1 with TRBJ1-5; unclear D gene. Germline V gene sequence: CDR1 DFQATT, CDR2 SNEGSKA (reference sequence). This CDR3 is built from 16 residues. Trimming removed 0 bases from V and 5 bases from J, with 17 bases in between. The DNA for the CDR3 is TGCAGTGCTAGAGACGGCCGGAGAGGAGGTGATCAGCCCCAGCATTTT. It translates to CSARDGRRGGDQPQHF.

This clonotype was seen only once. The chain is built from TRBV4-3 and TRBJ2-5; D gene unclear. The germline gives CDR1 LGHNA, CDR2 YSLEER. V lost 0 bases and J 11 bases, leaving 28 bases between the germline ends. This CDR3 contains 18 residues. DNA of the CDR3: TGCGCCAGCAGCCAAGATTTCGAAGTCGCTCCAGGTCCTTCAGAGCAGTACTTC. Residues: CASSQDFEVAPGPSEQYF.

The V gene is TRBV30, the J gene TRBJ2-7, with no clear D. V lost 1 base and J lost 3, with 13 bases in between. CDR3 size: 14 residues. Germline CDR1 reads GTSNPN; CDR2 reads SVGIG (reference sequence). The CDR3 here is CAWSEGGLIYEQYF. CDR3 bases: TGTGCCTGGAGTGAAGGTGGGTTGATCTACGAGCAGTACTTC.

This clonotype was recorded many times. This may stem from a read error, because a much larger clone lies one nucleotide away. CDR3 protein: CASSLGGGGGRNEQYF. For the CDR3, the DNA is TGTGCCAGCAGCTTAGGTGGCGGGGGGGGGCGCAATGAGCAGTACTTC. The chain uses TRBV7-2 and TRBJ2-5; TRBD2 matches at 9 bases. The CDR3 has 16 residues. The V gene end was trimmed by 1 base and the J gene end by 11 bases; junction bases not matched to a gene: 14. Germline CDR1 and CDR2: SGHTA and FQGNSA.

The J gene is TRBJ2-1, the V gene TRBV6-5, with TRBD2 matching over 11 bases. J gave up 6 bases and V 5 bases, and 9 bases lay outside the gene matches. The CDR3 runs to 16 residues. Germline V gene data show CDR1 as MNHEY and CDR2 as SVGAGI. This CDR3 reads CASSKLAGEGVNEQFF. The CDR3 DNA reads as TGTGCCAGCAGTAAACTAGCGGGAGAGGGGGTCAATGAGCAGTTCTTC.

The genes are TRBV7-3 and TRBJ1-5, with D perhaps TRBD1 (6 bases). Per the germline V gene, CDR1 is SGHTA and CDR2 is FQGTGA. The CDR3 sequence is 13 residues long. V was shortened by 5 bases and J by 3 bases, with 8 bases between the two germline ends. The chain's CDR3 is CASSQGPNQPQHF. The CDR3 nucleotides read TGTGCCAGCAGCCAGGGGCCCAATCAGCCCCAGCATTTT. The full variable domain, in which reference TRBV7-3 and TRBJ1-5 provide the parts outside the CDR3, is GAGVSQTPSNKVTEKGKYVELRCDPISGHTALYWYRQSLGQGPEFLIYFQGTGAADDSGLPNDRFFAVRPEGSVSTLKIQRTERGDSAVYLCASSQGPNQPQHFGDGTRLSIL.

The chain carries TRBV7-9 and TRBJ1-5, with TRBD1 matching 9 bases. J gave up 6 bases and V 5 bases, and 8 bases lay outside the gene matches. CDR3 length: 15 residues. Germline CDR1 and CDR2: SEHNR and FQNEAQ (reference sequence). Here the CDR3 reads CASSNHPTGGQPQHF. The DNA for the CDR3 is TGTGCCAGCAGCAACCATCCGACAGGGGGTCAGCCCCAGCATTTT.

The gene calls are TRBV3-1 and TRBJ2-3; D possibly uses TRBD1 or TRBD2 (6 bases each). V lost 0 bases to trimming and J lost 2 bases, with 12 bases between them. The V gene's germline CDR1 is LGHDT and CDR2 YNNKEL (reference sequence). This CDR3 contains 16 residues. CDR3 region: CASSQDAGQPTDTQYF. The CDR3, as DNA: TGTGCCAGCAGCCAAGACGCGGGACAACCCACAGATACGCAGTATTTT.

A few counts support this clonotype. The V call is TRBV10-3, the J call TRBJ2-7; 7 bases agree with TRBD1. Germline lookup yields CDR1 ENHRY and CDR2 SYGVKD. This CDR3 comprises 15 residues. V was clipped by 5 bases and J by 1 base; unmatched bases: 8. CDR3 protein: CAISISGTESYEQYF. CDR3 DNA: TGTGCCATCAGTATATCCGGGACAGAGTCCTACGAGCAGTACTTC.

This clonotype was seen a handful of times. In DNA, the CDR3 is TGCGCCAGCAGCTTAACTGCAGGGACCCGCTTTCAGTACTTC. Amino acid sequence: CASSLTAGTRFQYF. The V gene is TRBV5-1, the J gene TRBJ2-4; D possibly matches TRBD1 or TRBD2 (5 bases each). Trimming took off 2 bases at V and 11 bases at J, with 17 bases between the two ends. The CDR3 sequence is 14 residues long. Germline V gene data show CDR1 as SGHRS and CDR2 as YFSETQ. The full variable domain, in which reference TRBV5-1 and TRBJ2-4 provide the parts outside the CDR3, is KAGVTQTPRYLIKTRGQQVTLSCSPISGHRSVSWYQQTPGQGLQFLFEYFSETQRNKGNFPGRFSGRQFSNSRSEMNVSTLELGDSALYLCASSLTAGTRFQYFGAGTRLSVL.

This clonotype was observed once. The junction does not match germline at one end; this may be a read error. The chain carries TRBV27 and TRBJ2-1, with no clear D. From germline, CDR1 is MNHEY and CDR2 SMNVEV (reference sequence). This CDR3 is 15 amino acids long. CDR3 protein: CVSSLSQNPYNEQFF. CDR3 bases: TGTGTCAGCAGTTTGAGCCAGAACCCCTACAATGAGCAGTTCTTC.

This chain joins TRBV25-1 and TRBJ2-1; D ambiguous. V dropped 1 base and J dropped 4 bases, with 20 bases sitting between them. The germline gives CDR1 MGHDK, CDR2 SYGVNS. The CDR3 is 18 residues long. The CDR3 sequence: CASSESGLAGSRYNEQFF. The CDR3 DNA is TGTGCCAGCAGTGAATCAGGTTTGGCCGGCTCACGGTACAATGAGCAGTTCTTC.

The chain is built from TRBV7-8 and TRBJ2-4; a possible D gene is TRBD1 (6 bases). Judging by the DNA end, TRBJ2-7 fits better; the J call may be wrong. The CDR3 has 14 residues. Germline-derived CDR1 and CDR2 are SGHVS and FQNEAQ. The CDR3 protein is CASSLSYRVPEQYF. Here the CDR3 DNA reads TGTGCCAGCAGCCTCTCGTACAGGGTTCCCGAGCAGTACTTC.

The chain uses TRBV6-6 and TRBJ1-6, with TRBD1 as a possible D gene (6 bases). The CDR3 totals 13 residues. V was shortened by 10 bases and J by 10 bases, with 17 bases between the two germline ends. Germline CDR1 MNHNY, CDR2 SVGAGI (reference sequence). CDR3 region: CATETGWGSPLHF. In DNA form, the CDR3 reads TGTGCCACGGAGACAGGCTGGGGGTCACCCCTCCACTTT.

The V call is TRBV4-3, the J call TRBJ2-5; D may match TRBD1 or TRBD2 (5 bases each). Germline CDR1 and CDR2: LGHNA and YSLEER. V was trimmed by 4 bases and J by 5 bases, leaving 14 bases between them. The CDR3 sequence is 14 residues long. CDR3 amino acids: CASSREMGVETQYF. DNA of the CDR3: TGCGCCAGCAGCCGGGAGATGGGGGTCGAGACCCAGTACTTC.

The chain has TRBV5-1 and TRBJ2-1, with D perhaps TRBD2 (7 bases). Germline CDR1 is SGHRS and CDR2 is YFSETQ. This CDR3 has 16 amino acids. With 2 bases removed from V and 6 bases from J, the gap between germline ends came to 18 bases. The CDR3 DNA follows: TGCGCCAGCAGCTTATTCCAGATGGGGGGGCTCAATGAGCAGTTCTTC. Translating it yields CASSLFQMGGLNEQFF.

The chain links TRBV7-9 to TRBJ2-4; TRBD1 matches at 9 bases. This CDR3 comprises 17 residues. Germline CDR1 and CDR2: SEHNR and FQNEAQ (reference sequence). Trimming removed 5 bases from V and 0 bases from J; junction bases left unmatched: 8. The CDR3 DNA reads TGTGCCAGCAGCAGAGGACAGGGGCTCTCAGCCAAAAACATTCAGTACTTC. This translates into CASSRGQGLSAKNIQYF.

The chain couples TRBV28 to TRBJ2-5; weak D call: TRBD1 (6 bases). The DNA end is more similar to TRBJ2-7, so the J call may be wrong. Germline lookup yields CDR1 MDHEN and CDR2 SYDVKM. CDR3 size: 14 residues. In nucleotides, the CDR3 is TGTGCCAGCGGCCGACAGGTTACTCCCTACGAGCAGTACTTC. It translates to CASGRQVTPYEQYF.

This CDR3 is CASGSGLAVNEQFF. The CDR3, as DNA: TGTGCCAGCGGCTCCGGACTAGCGGTAAATGAGCAGTTCTTC. The gene calls are TRBV11-2 and TRBJ2-1; TRBD2 aligns across 10 bases. Trimming took 8 bases from V and 7 from J; bases not matched to a gene: 8. Per the germline V gene, CDR1 is SGHAT and CDR2 is FQNNGV. The CDR3 loop spans 14 amino acids. Filled out from reference TRBV11-2 and TRBJ2-1, the complete variable domain reads EAGVAQSPRYKIIEKRQSVAFWCNPISGHATLYWYQQILGQGPKLLIQFQNNGVVDDSQLPKDRFSAERLKGVDSTLKIQPAKLEDSAVYLCASGSGLAVNEQFFGPGTRLTVL.

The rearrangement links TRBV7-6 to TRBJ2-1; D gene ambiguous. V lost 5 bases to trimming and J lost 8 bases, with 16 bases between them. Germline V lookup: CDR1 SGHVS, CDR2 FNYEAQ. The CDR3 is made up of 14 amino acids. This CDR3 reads CASSPDRPSDEQFF. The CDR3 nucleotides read TGTGCCAGCAGCCCCGATAGGCCCAGTGATGAGCAGTTCTTC.

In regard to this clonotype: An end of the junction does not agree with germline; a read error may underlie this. The CDR3 sequence is CVSSSPGQGTYEQYF. CDR3 coding DNA: TGTGTCAGCAGTTCCCCGGGACAGGGCACCTACGAGCAGTACTTC. V usage is TRBV28 and J usage is TRBJ2-7; 9 positions match TRBD1. The germline CDR1 and CDR2 sequences are MDHEN and SYDVKM. The CDR3 is 15 amino acids.

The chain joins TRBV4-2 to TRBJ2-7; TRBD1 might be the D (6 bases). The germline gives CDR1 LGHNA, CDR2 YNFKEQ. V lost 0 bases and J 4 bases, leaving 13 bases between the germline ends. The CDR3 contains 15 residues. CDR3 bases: TGTGCCAGCAGCCAAGACTTAGGGGACACTTACGAGCAGTACTTC. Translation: CASSQDLGDTYEQYF.

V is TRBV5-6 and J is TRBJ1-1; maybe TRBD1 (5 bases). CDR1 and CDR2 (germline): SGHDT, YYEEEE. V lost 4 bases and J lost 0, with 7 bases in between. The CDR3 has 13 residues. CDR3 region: CASSGAMNTEAFF. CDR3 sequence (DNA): TGTGCCAGCAGCGGGGCAATGAACACTGAAGCTTTCTTT.

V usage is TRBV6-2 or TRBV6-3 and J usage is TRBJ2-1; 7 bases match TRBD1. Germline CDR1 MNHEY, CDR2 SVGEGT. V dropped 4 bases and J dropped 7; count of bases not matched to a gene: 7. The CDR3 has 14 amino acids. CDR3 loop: CASSSPDRKNEQFF. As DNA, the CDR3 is TGTGCCAGCAGTTCCCCGGACAGGAAAAATGAGCAGTTCTTC.

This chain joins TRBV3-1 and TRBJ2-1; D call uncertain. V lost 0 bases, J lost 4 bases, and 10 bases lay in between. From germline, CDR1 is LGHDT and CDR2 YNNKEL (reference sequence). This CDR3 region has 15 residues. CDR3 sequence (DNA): TGTGCCAGCAGCCAAGATCCTAGGTCTTACAATGAGCAGTTCTTC. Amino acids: CASSQDPRSYNEQFF.

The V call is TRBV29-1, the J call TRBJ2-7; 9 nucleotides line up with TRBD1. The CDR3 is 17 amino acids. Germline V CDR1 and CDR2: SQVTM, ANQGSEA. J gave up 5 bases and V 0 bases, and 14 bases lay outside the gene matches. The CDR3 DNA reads TGCAGCGTTGAAGAAATGGTTACCGGGGACAGGGTCCACGAGCAGTACTTC. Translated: CSVEEMVTGDRVHEQYF.

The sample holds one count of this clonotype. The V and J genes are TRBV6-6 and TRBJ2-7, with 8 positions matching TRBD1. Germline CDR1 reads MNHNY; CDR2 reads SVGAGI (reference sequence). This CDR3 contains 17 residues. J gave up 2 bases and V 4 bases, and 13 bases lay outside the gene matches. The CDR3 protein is CASSSPRQGARTYEQYF. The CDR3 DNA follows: TGTGCCAGCAGTTCACCCAGGCAGGGGGCAAGGACCTACGAGCAGTACTTC.